This entry lists 29 T cell receptor beta chains sequenced from one sample in a study of identical twins. TCRdb independently ran MiXCR on the 5' RACE reads; one entry per CDR3 protein. The sample includes hundreds of thousands of distinct CDR3 sequences, roughly 12% seen only once; the top ten take around 1.6%. These records were also assigned to another study, of yellow fever vaccine responses in identical twins.

Sequenced sample: PBMCs. Source of these receptors: a woman under 30 in good health.

This clonotype was detected ten times or more. The chain is built from TRBV10-3 and TRBJ1-1; the D is unclear. Per the germline V gene, CDR1 is ENHRY and CDR2 is SYGVKD. The CDR3 contains 14 residues. V was cut by 6 bases and J by 1 base, with 12 bases left in between. CDR3 residues: CAIRGIDKNTEAFF. Written as DNA, the CDR3 is TGTGCCATCAGAGGGATCGACAAGAACACTGAAGCTTTCTTT.

V is TRBV20-1 and J is TRBJ2-3; 8 nucleotides match TRBD1. V shed 6 bases, J shed 6 bases, and the junction held 11 bases outside the gene matches. Germline loops: CDR1 DFQATT, CDR2 SNEGSKA (reference sequence). There are 14 residues in the CDR3. CDR3 in DNA: TGCAGTGCACCCCGGACAGGGTCGGTGGATACGCAGTATTTT. Protein product: CSAPRTGSVDTQYF.

This clonotype showed up just a few times. V is TRBV29-1 and J is TRBJ2-2; D may be TRBD1 (6 bases). CDR3 size: 14 residues. V was clipped by 4 bases and J by 1 base, with 10 bases between them. Germline lookup yields CDR1 SQVTM and CDR2 ANQGSEA. The CDR3 DNA sequence: TGCAGCGTTGTCCGACAGGTGAACACCGGGGAGCTGTTTTTT. Translating gives CSVVRQVNTGELFF.

The chain employs TRBV15 and TRBJ2-2; the D gene could be TRBD1 or TRBD2 (5 bases each). V was shortened by 5 bases and J by 6 bases, with 19 bases between the two germline ends. CDR1 is LNHNV and CDR2 is YYDKDF in the germline V gene (reference sequence). This CDR3 is 16 amino acids long. The CDR3 sequence is CATSLEGAGRAGELFF. CDR3 coding DNA: TGTGCCACCAGCCTAGAAGGGGCAGGGCGGGCCGGGGAGCTGTTTTTT.

This clonotype appeared a few times. The chain carries TRBV4-1 and TRBJ1-6; weak D call: TRBD1 (5 bases). Per the germline V gene, CDR1 is MGHRA and CDR2 is YSYEKL. Trimming stripped 0 bases from V and 7 bases from J, with 10 bases between. The CDR3 length is 15 residues. CDR3 residues: CASSQDLAGNSPLHF. CDR3 nucleotides: TGCGCCAGCAGCCAAGATTTGGCAGGGAATTCACCCCTCCACTTT.

This clonotype was seen a few times. The chain combines TRBV12-3 or TRBV12-4 with TRBJ1-5; a weak D match, TRBD1 (5 bases). This CDR3 comprises 13 residues. The V end lost 8 bases, the J end lost 3 bases, and 11 bases lay between the germline ends. The CDR3 coding sequence is TGTGCCAGCCAAAGGGACTTCAATCAGCCCCAGCATTTT. Its translation: CASQRDFNQPQHF.

This clonotype was seen a handful of times. The rearrangement links TRBV5-1 to TRBJ2-1; a weak D match, TRBD2 (5 bases). V was pared by 3 bases and J by 12 bases, with 13 bases between. This CDR3 is 12 amino acids long. The germline V gene has CDR1 SGHRS and CDR2 YFSETQ. CDR3 in DNA: TGCGCCAGCAGCTCCGGCCCCGGAGGGCAGTTCTTC. This encodes CASSSGPGGQFF.

CDR3 sequence reads: CASSLGYDSYNEQFF. CDR3 bases: TGTGCCAGCAGTTTAGGATACGACTCCTACAATGAGCAGTTCTTC. This chain links TRBV27 with TRBJ2-1; D is ambiguous. V was trimmed by 2 bases and J by 0 bases, leaving 8 bases between them. Germline lookup yields CDR1 MNHEY and CDR2 SMNVEV (reference sequence). The CDR3 is made up of 15 amino acids.

This clonotype turned up a few times. The chain couples TRBV4-2 to TRBJ2-3; D gene ambiguous. CDR3 length: 10 residues. In germline, CDR1 is LGHNA, CDR2 YNFKEQ. V dropped 8 bases and J dropped 5 bases, with 5 bases sitting between them. CDR3 DNA sequence: TGTGCCAGCCCTAAAGATACGCAGTATTTT. This gives the protein CASPKDTQYF.

The V gene is TRBV20-1, the J gene TRBJ1-1, with unresolved D. V was clipped by 3 bases and J by 5 bases, with 10 bases between them. Looked up from germline, CDR1 is DFQATT and CDR2 is SNEGSKA (reference sequence). The CDR3 has 12 residues. CDR3 in DNA: TGCAGTGCTAGGGGTATTCAGACTGAAGCTTTCTTT. Residues: CSARGIQTEAFF.

In this sample, this clonotype turned up many times. The genes are TRBV28 and TRBJ2-1; 10 bases fit TRBD1. Trimming took 6 bases from V and 6 from J; bases not matched to a gene: 14. The CDR3 consists of 17 residues. Germline CDR1 is MDHEN and CDR2 is SYDVKM. In DNA, the CDR3 is TGTGCCAGCAGCTCTCACCCGGGACAGGGGTTAAGCAATGAGCAGTTCTTC. Translation: CASSSHPGQGLSNEQFF.

V is TRBV6-1 and J is TRBJ2-4, with TRBD1 as a possible D gene (6 bases). V was cut by 6 bases and J by 12 bases, with 18 bases left in between. Germline V gene sequence: CDR1 MNHNS, CDR2 SASEGT. This CDR3 spans 13 amino acids. CDR3 nucleotide sequence: TGTGCCAGCAGCTCGACCGGGACAAGTCCTCAGTACTTC. Its translation: CASSSTGTSPQYF.

This clonotype has only a few counts. The chain links TRBV3-1 to TRBJ1-4; unclear D gene. CDR3 length: 13 residues. CDR1 is LGHDT and CDR2 is YNNKEL in the germline V gene (reference sequence). V lost 3 bases and J 5 bases, leaving 7 bases between the germline ends. CDR3 in amino acids: CASSQWTNEKLFF. The CDR3 region has the DNA TGTGCCAGCAGCCAGTGGACCAATGAAAAACTGTTTTTT.

This chain uses TRBV12-3 or TRBV12-4 with TRBJ2-5; 7 bases match TRBD2. The CDR3 spans 14 residues. V was pared by 3 bases and J by 4 bases, with 5 bases of the junction left unmatched. The CDR3 region has the DNA TGTGCCAGCAGTTTTGCGGGAGCAACAGAGACCCAGTACTTC. Translation gives CASSFAGATETQYF.

The chain links TRBV10-3 to TRBJ2-7, with D possibly matching TRBD2 (5 bases). With 6 bases removed from V and 5 bases from J, the gap between germline ends came to 11 bases. Germline CDR1 is ENHRY and CDR2 is SYGVKD. CDR3 length: 12 amino acids. CDR3 protein: CAIRAPGNEQYF. The CDR3 DNA follows: TGTGCCATCAGGGCCCCCGGGAACGAGCAGTACTTC.

The gene calls are TRBV20-1 and TRBJ2-1; no reliable D call. This CDR3 comprises 13 residues. The V gene's germline CDR1 is DFQATT and CDR2 SNEGSKA (reference sequence). The ends were cut back, 5 bases at V and 9 bases at J, with 17 bases in the middle. The CDR3 region has the DNA TGCAGTGCTCCGGGCCCTAATCGTCGTGAGCAGTTCTTC. Translated: CSAPGPNRREQFF.

The rearrangement joins TRBV5-1 to TRBJ2-1, with TRBD1 matching over 9 bases. CDR3 length: 15 amino acids. Germline trimming cut 4 bases from V and 8 bases from J; bases unmatched to any gene: 10. Germline CDR1 and CDR2: SGHRS and YFSETQ. CDR3 bases: TGCGCCAGCAGCCCGAGGACAGGGGTTGACGATGAGCAGTTCTTC. Translating it yields CASSPRTGVDDEQFF.

This clonotype was found many times. This rearrangement joins TRBV6-1 to TRBJ2-1, with D perhaps matching TRBD2 (6 bases). In germline, CDR1 is MNHNS, CDR2 SASEGT. V was cut by 10 bases and J by 4 bases, with 20 bases left in between. The CDR3 loop spans 15 amino acids. The CDR3 DNA is TGTGCCACCGTGCGTGAGGGAGGTCAATACAATGAGCAGTTCTTC. This translates into CATVREGGQYNEQFF.

V and J are TRBV7-9 and TRBJ2-1; D unclear. The CDR3 has 16 residues. CDR1 and CDR2 from the germline V gene are SEHNR and FQNEAQ (reference sequence). V was pared by 1 base and J by 1 base, with 11 bases between. CDR3: CASSLGVVFSYNEQFF. The CDR3 DNA reads TGTGCCAGCAGCTTAGGCGTCGTTTTTTCCTACAATGAGCAGTTCTTC.

This clonotype was counted between two and nine times. The rearrangement links TRBV24-1 to TRBJ2-2, with TRBD2 matching 10 bases. The V segment lost 10 bases and the J segment 3 bases; nucleotides outside the gene matches: 7. The CDR3 contains 15 residues. Germline V gene sequence: CDR1 KGHDR, CDR2 SFDVKD. CDR3 sequence: CATRSGLADTGELFF. CDR3 DNA: TGTGCCACTAGGAGCGGACTAGCGGACACCGGGGAGCTGTTTTTT.

This clonotype was counted between two and nine times. The chain joins TRBV20-1 to TRBJ1-5; the match to TRBD1 covers 8 bases. Trimming took 6 bases from V and 5 from J; bases not matched to a gene: 9. Germline CDR1 and CDR2: DFQATT and SNEGSKA (reference sequence). This CDR3 is built from 14 residues. In DNA form, the CDR3 reads TGCAGTGCAGAACCGGGACAGGCCTATCAGCCCCAGCATTTT. Protein: CSAEPGQAYQPQHF.

This chain uses TRBV5-5 with TRBJ1-2; D gene uncertain. Germline assignment: CDR1 SGHKS and CDR2 YYEKEE (reference sequence). The V and J ends lost 2 bases and 1 base respectively, with 9 bases between them. This CDR3 region has 14 residues. The CDR3 spells CASSFSLGNYGYTF. Written as DNA, the CDR3 is TGTGCCAGCAGCTTTTCGTTGGGTAACTATGGCTACACCTTC.

The chain employs TRBV12-3 or TRBV12-4 and TRBJ1-5, with D perhaps TRBD1 (6 bases). The length of the CDR3 is 15 residues. V was pared by 6 bases and J by 0 bases, with 12 bases between. CDR3 coding DNA: TGTGCCAGCAGGCTAGGGGGGGATAGCAATCAGCCCCAGCATTTT. This codes for CASRLGGDSNQPQHF.

The genes are TRBV4-1 and TRBJ1-1; D is undetermined. This CDR3 is built from 14 residues. The ends were cut back, 3 bases at V and 4 bases at J, with 12 bases in the middle. The V gene's germline CDR1 is MGHRA and CDR2 YSYEKL. This CDR3 reads CASSHSIGSTEAFF. DNA for the CDR3: TGCGCCAGCAGCCACTCCATCGGTAGCACTGAAGCTTTCTTT.

The chain employs TRBV2 and TRBJ2-1; 14 bases map to TRBD2. Germline CDR1 SNHLY, CDR2 FYNNEI. The CDR3 consists of 15 residues. Germline trimming cut 7 bases from V and 9 bases from J; bases unmatched to any gene: 8. Here the CDR3 DNA reads TGTGCCAGCACTCCCCATGGACTAGCGGGAGGTGAGCAGTTCTTC. This translates into CASTPHGLAGGEQFF. Filled out from reference TRBV2 and TRBJ2-1, the complete variable domain reads EPEVTQTPSHQVTQMGQEVILRCVPISNHLYFYWYRQILGQKVEFLVSFYNNEISEKSEIFDDQFSVERPDGSNFTLKIRSTKLEDSAMYFCASTPHGLAGGEQFFGPGTRLTVL.

The V gene is TRBV12-3 or TRBV12-4, the J gene TRBJ2-3, with TRBD2 matching 11 bases. V lost 3 bases and J lost 13; bases outside the gene matches: 12. CDR3 length: 15 amino acids. CDR3 sequence: CASSFSVGTSGKEYF. CDR3 DNA sequence: TGTGCCAGCAGTTTCAGTGTAGGGACTAGCGGCAAAGAGTATTTT.

This clonotype was counted a few times. This chain connects TRBV29-1 to TRBJ2-1, with 7 bases fitting TRBD2. The CDR3 loop spans 16 amino acids. The germline V gene encodes CDR1 SQVTM and CDR2 ANQGSEA. The V segment lost 0 bases and the J segment 2 bases; nucleotides outside the gene matches: 7. CDR3 sequence reads: CSVEDGGEGPYNEQFF. As DNA, the CDR3 is TGCAGCGTTGAAGATGGGGGGGAGGGCCCCTACAATGAGCAGTTCTTC.

In this sample, this clonotype turned up a few times. The genes are TRBV7-9 and TRBJ2-5; D possibly corresponds to TRBD2 (6 bases). Trimming stripped 0 bases from V and 4 bases from J, with 18 bases between. CDR3 length: 17 residues. Germline V gives CDR1 SEHNR, CDR2 FQNEAQ (reference sequence). The CDR3 is CASSLAIGVGGRETQYF. The CDR3, as DNA: TGTGCCAGCAGCTTAGCGATCGGCGTAGGAGGGCGAGAGACCCAGTACTTC.

This sequence joins TRBV6-1 and TRBJ1-4, with a weak D call TRBD1 (5 bases). The V and J ends lost 7 bases and 1 base respectively, with 16 bases between them. Per germline, CDR1 MNHNS and CDR2 SASEGT. The length of the CDR3 is 16 residues. The DNA of the CDR3 is TGTGCCAGCACCTTGGGGCTCAGCGGAACTAATGAAAAACTGTTTTTT. Encoded protein: CASTLGLSGTNEKLFF.